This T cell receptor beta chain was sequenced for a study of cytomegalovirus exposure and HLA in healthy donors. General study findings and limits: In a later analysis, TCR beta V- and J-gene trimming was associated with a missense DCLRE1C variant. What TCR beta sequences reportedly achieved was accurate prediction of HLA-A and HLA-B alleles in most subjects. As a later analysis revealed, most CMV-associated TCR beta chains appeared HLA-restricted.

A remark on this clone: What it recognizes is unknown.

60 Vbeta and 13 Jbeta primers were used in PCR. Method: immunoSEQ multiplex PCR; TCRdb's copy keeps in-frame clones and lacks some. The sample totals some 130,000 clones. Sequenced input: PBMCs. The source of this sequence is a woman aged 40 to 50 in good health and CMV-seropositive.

The CDR3 protein is CASSEGGLSHLRTEAFF. The CDR3, as DNA: TGTGCCAGCAGTGAAGGGGGCCTCTCTCATCTTCGAACTGAAGCTTTCTTT. The rearrangement uses TRBV27 and TRBJ1-1, with 7 bases aligning to TRBD1. This CDR3 has 17 residues. The V and J ends lost 5 bases and 5 bases, in that order; junction bases with no gene match: 17. Germline-derived CDR1 and CDR2 are MNHEY and SMNVEV (reference sequence).